The rows below give T cell receptor beta chains drawn from one sample of a study of control samples from healthy donors and cancer patients. Measured with immunoSEQ multiplex PCR; TCRdb has only the in-frame clones, and not every one. Of 100,000 to 150,000 clones in the sample, 80% to 90% were seen once. The sample was blood. The source of these receptors is a man aged 35 to 55 in good health. Each CDR3 is given with its conserved first and last residue. The order of the fields is J gene, V gene, D gene, clone size, CDR3 protein, CDR3 DNA. D genes are given only for firm matches. Size values are once, few and many counts, or a class for expanded clones, and some rows have none.

TRBJ1-2	TRBV5-1	-	-	CASSPAGGDYGYTF	TGCGCCAGCAGCCCGGCCGGGGGCGACTATGGCTACACCTTC
TRBJ1-2	TRBV5-3	TRBD1	once	CARSPTPWTGGYANYGYTF	TGTGCCAGAAGCCCCACCCCATGGACAGGGGGTTATGCTAACTATGGCTACACCTTC
TRBJ2-2	TRBV4-3	-	once	CASSQDGGDGELFF	TGCGCCAGCAGCCAAGATGGCGGGGATGGGGAGCTGTTTTTT
TRBJ1-4	TRBV25-1	-	-	CASSVGGRASEKLFF	TGTGCCAGCAGTGTGGGCGGCAGGGCGAGCGAAAAACTGTTTTTT
TRBJ2-2	TRBV7-9	-	-	CASSPRDRPHSGELFF	TGTGCCAGCAGCCCCCGGGACCGTCCCCACTCAGGGGAGCTGTTTTTT
TRBJ1-6	TRBV6-1	-	once	CASSEQGSSYNSPLHF	TGTGCCAGCAGTGAACAGGGAAGCTCCTATAATTCACCCCTCCACTTT
TRBJ1-2	TRBV19	TRBD1	-	CASSIDRAYGYTF	TGTGCCAGTAGTATCGACAGGGCCTATGGCTACACCTTC
TRBJ2-3	TRBV6-5	TRBD1	-	CASHETGGKSDTQYF	TGTGCCAGCCATGAAACAGGGGGCAAGTCAGATACGCAGTATTTT
TRBJ1-1	TRBV25-1	-	-	CASTGTINTEAFF	TGTGCCAGTACTGGGACAATCAACACTGAAGCTTTCTTT
TRBJ1-6	TRBV14	-	-	CASSRPLGRVGSSPLHF	TGTGCCAGCAGCCGACCCTTGGGGAGGGTGGGGAGTTCACCCCTCCACTTT
TRBJ1-1	TRBV7-2	-	-	CASSLSPLGNTEAFF	TGTGCCAGCAGCTTATCGCCCCTGGGGAACACTGAAGCTTTCTTT
TRBJ1-1	TRBV7-8	TRBD1	-	CASSYPEDRVWVNTEAFF	TGTGCCAGCAGCTACCCCGAGGACAGGGTTTGGGTGAACACTGAAGCTTTCTTT
TRBJ1-3	TRBV20-1	-	once	CSASYGVRDTIYF	TGCAGTGCTAGTTACGGGGTGAGAGACACCATATATTTT
TRBJ1-4	TRBV24-1	TRBD1	-	CATSDSPRQGANEKLFF	TGTGCCACCAGTGATTCTCCCCGACAGGGAGCTAATGAAAAACTGTTTTTT
TRBJ2-3	TRBV7-2	-	-	CASRGGASTDTQYF	TGTGCCAGCAGGGGGGGGGCCTCGACAGATACGCAGTATTTT
TRBJ1-4	TRBV5-4	TRBD1	-	CASSPRTGQGEKLFF	TGTGCCAGCAGCCCCCGGACAGGGCAGGGTGAAAAACTGTTTTTT
TRBJ2-2	TRBV9	TRBD2	-	CASSVGGGAGGELFF	TGTGCCAGCAGCGTCGGCGGGGGGGCCGGCGGGGAGCTGTTTTTT
TRBJ1-6	TRBV30	-	-	CAWIVGGAFNSPLHF	TGTGCCTGGATCGTGGGGGGGGCGTTTAATTCACCCCTCCACTTT
TRBJ1-2	TRBV4-3	TRBD1	-	CASSQNPDRSFYGYTF	TGCGCCAGCAGCCAAAATCCGGACAGGAGTTTCTATGGCTACACCTTC
TRBJ1-6	TRBV7-6	TRBD1	-	CASSLFGAGGSLTYSPLHF	TGTGCCAGCAGCTTATTTGGGGCAGGGGGTTCTTTAACCTATTCACCCCTCCACTTT
TRBJ1-6	TRBV5-5	-	once	CASSLGSGAFNSPLHF	TGTGCCAGCAGCTTGGGGTCAGGGGCTTTTAATTCACCCCTCCACTTT
TRBJ2-5	TRBV18	TRBD1	-	CASSQQTGTQETQYF	TGTGCCAGCTCACAACAGACAGGGACCCAAGAGACCCAGTACTTC
TRBJ2-2	TRBV7-9	-	-	CASSLEFSTGELFF	TGTGCCAGCAGCTTAGAGTTCAGTACCGGGGAGCTGTTTTTT
TRBJ2-5	TRBV20-1	-	-	CSARADGTQYF	TGCAGTGCTAGGGCCGATGGGACCCAGTACTTC
TRBJ1-2	TRBV9	TRBD1	-	CASSTDRGSYGYTF	TGTGCCAGCAGCACCGACAGGGGCAGTTATGGCTACACCTTC
TRBJ2-1	TRBV7-9	-	-	CASSSYRDFDLNEQFF	TGTGCCAGCAGCTCGTACAGGGATTTCGATCTAAATGAGCAGTTCTTC
TRBJ2-6	TRBV6-6	TRBD2	once	CASSLAGGLGANVLTF	TGTGCCAGCAGTCTAGCGGGGGGGCTGGGGGCCAACGTCCTGACTTTC
TRBJ2-3	TRBV7-2	TRBD2	-	CASSLWASGGADTQYF	TGTGCCAGCAGCTTATGGGCTAGCGGGGGAGCAGATACGCAGTATTTT
TRBJ1-5	TRBV14	-	-	CASSQGSYQPQHF	TGTGCCAGCAGCCAAGGATCTTATCAGCCCCAGCATTTT
TRBJ2-1	TRBV7-2	TRBD2	-	CASSLGPSGTYNEQFF	TGTGCCAGCAGCTTGGGGCCTAGCGGAACCTACAATGAGCAGTTCTTC
TRBJ1-1	TRBV7-2	TRBD1	-	CASSLTGTGNTEAFF	TGTGCCAGCAGCTTAACCGGGACAGGGAACACTGAAGCTTTCTTT
TRBJ1-6	TRBV7-2	-	-	CASSLEGTGSYNSPLHF	TGTGCCAGCAGCTTAGAGGGCACGGGGAGCTATAATTCACCCCTCCACTTT
TRBJ1-2	TRBV6-1	TRBD1	-	CASSEGQGLYYGYTF	TGTGCCAGCAGTGAGGGACAGGGGCTTTACTATGGCTACACCTTC
TRBJ2-1	TRBV6-4	-	-	CASSQTAGYPYNEQFF	TGTGCCAGCAGTCAGACAGCAGGGTATCCCTACAATGAGCAGTTCTTC
TRBJ1-1	TRBV7-3	-	-	CASSLRVETEAFF	TGTGCCAGCAGCTTAAGGGTAGAGACTGAAGCTTTCTTT
TRBJ2-6	TRBV3-1/TRBV3-2	-	-	CASSKEGYGANVLTF	TGTGCCAGCAGCAAAGAGGGTTACGGGGCCAACGTCCTGACTTTC
TRBJ2-2	TRBV19	-	-	CATQGQNTGELFF	TGTGCCACCCAGGGACAAAACACCGGGGAGCTGTTTTTT
TRBJ1-4	TRBV25-1	TRBD1	-	CASSGTGVTGEKLFF	TGTGCCAGCAGCGGGACAGGGGTTACTGGAGAAAAACTGTTTTTT
TRBJ1-3	TRBV6-6	-	-	CASSLGGNTIYF	TGTGCCAGCAGTCTGGGGGGAAACACCATATATTTT
TRBJ1-4	TRBV5-1	TRBD1	-	CASSFGTDNGDEKLFF	TGCGCCAGCAGCTTCGGGACAGATAACGGGGATGAAAAACTGTTTTTT
TRBJ1-1	TRBV23-1	-	-	CASSQPSPSALNTEAFF	TGCGCCAGCAGTCAACCTTCTCCTTCGGCGTTGAACACTGAAGCTTTCTTT